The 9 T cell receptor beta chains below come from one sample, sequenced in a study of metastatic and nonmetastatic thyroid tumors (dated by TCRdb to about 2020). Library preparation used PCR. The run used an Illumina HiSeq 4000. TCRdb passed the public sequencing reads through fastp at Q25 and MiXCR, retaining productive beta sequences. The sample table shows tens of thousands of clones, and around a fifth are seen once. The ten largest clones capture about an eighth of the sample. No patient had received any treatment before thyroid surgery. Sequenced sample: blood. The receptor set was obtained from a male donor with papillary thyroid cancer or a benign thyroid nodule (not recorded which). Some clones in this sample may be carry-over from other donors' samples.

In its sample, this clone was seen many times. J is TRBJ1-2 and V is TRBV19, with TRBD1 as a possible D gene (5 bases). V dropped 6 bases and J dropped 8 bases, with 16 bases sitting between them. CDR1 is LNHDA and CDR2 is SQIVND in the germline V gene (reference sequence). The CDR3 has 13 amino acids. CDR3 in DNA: TGTGCCAGTAGAGAAGGGCAGGGAGGCGGCTACACCTTC. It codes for CASREGQGGGYTF.

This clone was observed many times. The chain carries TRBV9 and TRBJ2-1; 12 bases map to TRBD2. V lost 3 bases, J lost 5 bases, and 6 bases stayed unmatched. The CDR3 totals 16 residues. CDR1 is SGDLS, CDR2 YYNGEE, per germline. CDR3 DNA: TGTGCCAGCAGCGATATGACTAGCGGGAGAGACAATGAGCAGTTCTTC. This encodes CASSDMTSGRDNEQFF.

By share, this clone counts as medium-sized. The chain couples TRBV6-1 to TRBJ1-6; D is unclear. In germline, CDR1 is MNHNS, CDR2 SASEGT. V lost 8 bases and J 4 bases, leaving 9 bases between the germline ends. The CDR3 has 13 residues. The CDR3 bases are TGTGCCAGCTGTAGGGAGTATAATTCACCCCTCCACTTT. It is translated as CASCREYNSPLHF.

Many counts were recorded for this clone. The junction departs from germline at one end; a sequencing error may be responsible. CDR3 DNA sequence: TGTGCCAGCAGCCACGGGACTAGCAGAGATACGCAGTATTTT. Encoded protein: CASSHGTSRDTQYF. The gene calls are TRBV3-1 and TRBJ2-3; 9 bases are shared with TRBD2. There are 14 residues in the CDR3. The germline gives CDR1 LGHDT, CDR2 YNNKEL (reference sequence).

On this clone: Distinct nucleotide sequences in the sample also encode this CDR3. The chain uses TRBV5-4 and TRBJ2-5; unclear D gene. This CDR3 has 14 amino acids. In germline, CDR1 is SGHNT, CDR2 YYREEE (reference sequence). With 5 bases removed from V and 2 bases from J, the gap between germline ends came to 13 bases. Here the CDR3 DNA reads TGTGCCAGCAGTCTGAGGACGGTTCAAGAGACCCAGTACTTC. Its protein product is CASSLRTVQETQYF.

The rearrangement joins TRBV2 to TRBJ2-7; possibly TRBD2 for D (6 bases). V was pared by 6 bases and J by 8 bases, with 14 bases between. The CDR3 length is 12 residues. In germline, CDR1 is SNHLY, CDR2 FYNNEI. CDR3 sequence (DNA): TGTGCCAGCAGGTACCCCGCGGGACAGCAGTACTTC. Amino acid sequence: CASRYPAGQQYF.

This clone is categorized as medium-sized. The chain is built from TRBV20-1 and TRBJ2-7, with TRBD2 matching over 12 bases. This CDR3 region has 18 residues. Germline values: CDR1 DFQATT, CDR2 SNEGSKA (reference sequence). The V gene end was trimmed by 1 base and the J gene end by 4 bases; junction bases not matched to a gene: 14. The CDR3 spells CSARANGLAGTFAYEQYF. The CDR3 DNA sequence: TGCAGTGCTAGAGCGAACGGACTAGCGGGGACCTTTGCTTACGAGCAGTACTTC.

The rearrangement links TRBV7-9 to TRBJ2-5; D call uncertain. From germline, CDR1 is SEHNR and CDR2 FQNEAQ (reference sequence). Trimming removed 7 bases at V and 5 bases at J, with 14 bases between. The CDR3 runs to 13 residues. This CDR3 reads CASITDLAETQYF. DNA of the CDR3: TGTGCCAGCATAACGGATCTTGCGGAGACCCAGTACTTC.

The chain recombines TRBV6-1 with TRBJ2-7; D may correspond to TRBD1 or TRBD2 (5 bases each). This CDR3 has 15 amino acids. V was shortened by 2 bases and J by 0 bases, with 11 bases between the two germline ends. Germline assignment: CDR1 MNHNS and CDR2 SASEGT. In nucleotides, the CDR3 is TGTGCCAGCAGTGAATTCTGGGACGGCTCCTACGAGCAGTACTTC. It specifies CASSEFWDGSYEQYF.